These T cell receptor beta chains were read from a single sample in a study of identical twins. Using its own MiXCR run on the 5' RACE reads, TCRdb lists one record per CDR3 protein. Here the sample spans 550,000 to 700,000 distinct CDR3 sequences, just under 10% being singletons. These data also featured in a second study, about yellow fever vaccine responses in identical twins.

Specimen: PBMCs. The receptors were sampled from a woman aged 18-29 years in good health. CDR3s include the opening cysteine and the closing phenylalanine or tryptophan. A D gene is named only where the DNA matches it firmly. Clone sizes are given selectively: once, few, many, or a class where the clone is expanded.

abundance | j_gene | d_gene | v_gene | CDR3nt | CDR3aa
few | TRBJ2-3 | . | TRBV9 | TGTGCCAGCAGCCCGCACCGAGATACGCAGTATTTT | CASSPHRDTQYF
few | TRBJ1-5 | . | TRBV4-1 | TGCGCCAGCAGCCAAGAGCCGGGGGCGCCAGGCCAGCCCCAGCATTTT | CASSQEPGAPGQPQHF
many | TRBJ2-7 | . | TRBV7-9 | TGTGCCAGCAACCCCGGGACATTCGGGGAGCAGTACTTC | CASNPGTFGEQYF
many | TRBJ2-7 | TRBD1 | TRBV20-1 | TGCAGTGCTAGAGATGGGGGACAGGGGATCTGGCAGTACTTC | CSARDGGQGIWQYF
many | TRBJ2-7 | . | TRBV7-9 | TGTGCCAGCAGTCTGAGGGAGGTCTCCTACGAGCAGTACTTC | CASSLREVSYEQYF
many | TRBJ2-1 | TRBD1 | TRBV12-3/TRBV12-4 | TGTGCCAGCAGTTTTACAGGGGGCTCCTACAATGAGCAGTTCTTC | CASSFTGGSYNEQFF
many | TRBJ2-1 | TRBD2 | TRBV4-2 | TGTGCCAGCAGCCAAGGAGTAGCGGGGGCCAGGGGTGAGCAGTTCTTC | CASSQGVAGARGEQFF
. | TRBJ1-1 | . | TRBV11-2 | TGTGCCAGCAGCTTAGAGGGGGCCGGGGGCCTGGGAAACACTGAAGCTTTCTTT | CASSLEGAGGLGNTEAFF
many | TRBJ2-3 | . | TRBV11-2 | TGTGCCAGCAGCTTAGCCGGGACTCAAGGAGATACGCAGTATTTT | CASSLAGTQGDTQYF
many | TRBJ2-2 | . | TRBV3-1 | TGTGCCAGCAGCCTACTAACTACTACGAACACCGGGGAGCTGTTTTTT | CASSLLTTTNTGELFF
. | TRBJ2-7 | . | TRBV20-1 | TGCAGTGCTAGAGTAAAGTTGAGGGACAGGGTGAGGCGGGAGGAAACCTACGAGCAGTACTTC | CSARVKLRDRVRREETYEQYF
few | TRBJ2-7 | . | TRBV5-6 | TGTGCCAGCAGCTTGGGGGGTCGGAAACCAGGCTACGAGCAGTACTTC | CASSLGGRKPGYEQYF
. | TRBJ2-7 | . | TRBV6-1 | TGTGCCAGCAGTGAAGGAGGGTGGGGCAACAGCTACGAGCAGTACTTC | CASSEGGWGNSYEQYF
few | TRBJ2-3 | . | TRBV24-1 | TGTGCCACCAGTGAGCCTGGGGCGCGCGATACGCAGTATTTT | CATSEPGARDTQYF
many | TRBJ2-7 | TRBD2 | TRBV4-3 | TGCGCCAGCAGCCAAGGTGGACTAGTCCACGAGCAGTACTTC | CASSQGGLVHEQYF
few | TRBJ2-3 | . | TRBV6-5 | TGTGCCAGCTGGAAGACAGATACGCAGTATTTT | CASWKTDTQYF
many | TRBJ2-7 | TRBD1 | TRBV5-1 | TGCGCCAGCAGCTGGGACAGGGGATTCGAGCAGTACTTC | CASSWDRGFEQYF
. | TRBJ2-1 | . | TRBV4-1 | TGCGCCAGCAGCCAAGTTGGACCGAATGAGCAGTTCTTC | CASSQVGPNEQFF
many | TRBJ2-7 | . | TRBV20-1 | TGCAGTGCTAGTAAAGGGGCGTCCTACGAGCAGTACTTC | CSASKGASYEQYF
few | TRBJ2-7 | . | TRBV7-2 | TGTGCCAGCAGCCGGGAGGGACAGAGCTCCTACGAGCAGTACTTC | CASSREGQSSYEQYF
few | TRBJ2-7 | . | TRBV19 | TGTGCCAGTAGTATTCGGGGGTTCTCCTACGAGCAGTACTTC | CASSIRGFSYEQYF
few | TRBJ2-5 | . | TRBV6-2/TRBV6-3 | TGTGCCAGCACCAACTGGCCTCAAGAGACCCAGTACTTC | CASTNWPQETQYF
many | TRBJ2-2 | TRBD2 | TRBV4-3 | TGCGCCAGCAGCCAAGCCACGTACGGGGGGACCGGGGAGCTGTTTTTT | CASSQATYGGTGELFF
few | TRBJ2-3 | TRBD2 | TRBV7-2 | TGTGCCAGCAGCTTAGTCGGACTAGCGGGAGGGCCAGTAGATACGCAGTATTTT | CASSLVGLAGGPVDTQYF
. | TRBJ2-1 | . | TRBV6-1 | TGTGCCAGCAGTCCTTTGGTTGCGAGCAGCGATGAGCAGTTCTTC | CASSPLVASSDEQFF
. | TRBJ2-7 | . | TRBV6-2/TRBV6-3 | TGTGCCAGCAGCGAGGTGCAGGGAGGCTACGAGCAGTACTTC | CASSEVQGGYEQYF
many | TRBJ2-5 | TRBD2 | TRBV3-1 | TGTGCCAGCAGCCCCCTGAGCGGGGGATCGGGCGTGGAGACCCAGTACTTC | CASSPLSGGSGVETQYF
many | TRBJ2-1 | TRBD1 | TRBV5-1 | TGCGCCAGCAGCCGGACAGGGCCCTTTTCTTCCTACAATGAGCAGTTCTTC | CASSRTGPFSSYNEQFF
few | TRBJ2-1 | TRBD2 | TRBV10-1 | TGCGCCAGCAGTGAGGGGACGGGGCTAGCGGAGGGCGAAGGGTACAATGAGCAGTTCTTC | CASSEGTGLAEGEGYNEQFF
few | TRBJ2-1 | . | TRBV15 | TGTGCCACCAGCTCGATGGGGGGATCCTACAATGAGCAGTTCTTC | CATSSMGGSYNEQFF
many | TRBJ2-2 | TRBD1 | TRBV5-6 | TGTGCCAGCAGAACCGGGACAGGGCGAAAACACAACACCGGGGAGCTGTTTTTT | CASRTGTGRKHNTGELFF
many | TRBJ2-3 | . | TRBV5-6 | TGTGCCAGCAGCGATGGGGTGGATACGCAGTATTTT | CASSDGVDTQYF
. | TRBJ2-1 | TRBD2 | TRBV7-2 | TGTGCCAGCAGCTTAGGCGGGAGTTTGGTTGAGCAGTTCTTC | CASSLGGSLVEQFF